One TCR beta chain is described in this entry. Antigen unknown. One junction end disagrees with the germline gene, perhaps due to a read error. These data originate in a study of metastatic and nonmetastatic thyroid tumors. Overall study context: The study looked at repertoires side by side in blood and in tumor or nodule tissue from malignant and benign thyroid patients.

Study-level findings and limits: It was reportedly found that TCR beta diversity was significantly higher in malignant thyroid tumors than in benign nodules, a difference seen in both blood and tumor samples.

In the authors' methods: Built for papillary thyroid cancer, a distant-metastasis classifier drew on CDR3 differences across clinicopathological groups. TCRdb re-clonotyped the PCR reads through MiXCR. TCRdb assigned the V and J calls; the authors' analysis was not used. The sample includes 20,000 to 25,000 clones, roughly 21% of them seen just once. None of the patients had undergone any treatment ahead of thyroid surgery. The CDR3 extends over 16 amino acids. Germline V gene lookup returns CDR1 MNHEY and CDR2 SMNVEV (reference sequence). This clonotype was obtained from a female donor with papillary thyroid cancer or a benign thyroid nodule (not recorded which). Some clones in this sample may be carry-over from other donors' samples. The rearrangement joins TRBV27 to TRBJ2-1; 8 bases align to TRBD2. Material for sequencing was blood. The CDR3 protein is CATSDLGREDIDEQFF. Here the CDR3 DNA reads TGTGCCACCAGTGATTTGGGGCGGGAGGATATCGATGAGCAGTTCTTC.